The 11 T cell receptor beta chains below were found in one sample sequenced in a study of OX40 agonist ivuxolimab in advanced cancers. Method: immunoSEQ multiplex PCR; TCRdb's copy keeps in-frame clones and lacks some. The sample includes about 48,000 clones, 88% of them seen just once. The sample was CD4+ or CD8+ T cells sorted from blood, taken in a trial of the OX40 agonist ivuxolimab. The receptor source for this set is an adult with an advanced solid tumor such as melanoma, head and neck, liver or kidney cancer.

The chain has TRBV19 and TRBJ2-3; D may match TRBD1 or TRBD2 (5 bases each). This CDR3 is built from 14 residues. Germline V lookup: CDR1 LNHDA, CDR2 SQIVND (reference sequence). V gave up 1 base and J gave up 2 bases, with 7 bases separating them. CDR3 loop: CASSIAGPTDTQYF. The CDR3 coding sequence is TGTGCCAGTAGTATAGCGGGGCCCACAGATACGCAGTATTTT.

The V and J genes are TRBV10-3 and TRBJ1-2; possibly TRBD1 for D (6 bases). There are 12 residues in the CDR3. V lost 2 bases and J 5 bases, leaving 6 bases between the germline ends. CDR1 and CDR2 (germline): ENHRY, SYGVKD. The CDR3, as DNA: TGTGCCATCAGTGAGACAGGGTATGGCTACACCTTC. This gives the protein CAISETGYGYTF.

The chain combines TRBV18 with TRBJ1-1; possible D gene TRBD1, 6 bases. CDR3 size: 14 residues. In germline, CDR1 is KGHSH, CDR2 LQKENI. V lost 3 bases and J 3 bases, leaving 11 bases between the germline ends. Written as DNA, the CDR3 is TGTGCCAGCTCACCTCAACAGGGCGACACTGAAGCTTTCTTT. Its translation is CASSPQQGDTEAFF.

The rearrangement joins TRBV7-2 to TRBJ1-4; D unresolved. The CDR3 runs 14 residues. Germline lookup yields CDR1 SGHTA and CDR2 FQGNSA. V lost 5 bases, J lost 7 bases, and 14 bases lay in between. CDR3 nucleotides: TGTGCCAGCAGCCTTCGGGAGGGCGGTGAAAAACTGTTTTTT. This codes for CASSLREGGEKLFF. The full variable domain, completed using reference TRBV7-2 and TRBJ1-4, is GAGVSQSPSNKVTEKGKDVELRCDPISGHTALYWYRQSLGQGLEFLIYFQGNSAPDKSGLPSDRFSAERTGGSVSTLTIQRTQQEDSAVYLCASSLREGGEKLFFGSGTQLSVL.

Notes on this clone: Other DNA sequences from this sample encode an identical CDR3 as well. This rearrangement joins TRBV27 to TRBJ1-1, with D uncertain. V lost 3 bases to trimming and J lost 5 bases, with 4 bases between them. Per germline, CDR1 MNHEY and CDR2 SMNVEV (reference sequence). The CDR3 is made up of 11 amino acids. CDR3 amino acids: CASSLGTEAFF. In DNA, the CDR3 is TGTGCCAGCAGTTTGGGTACTGAAGCTTTCTTT.

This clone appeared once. DNA for the CDR3: TGTGCCTGGAGTGTAGGATTGGGGGAAGATACGCAGTATTTT. It translates to CAWSVGLGEDTQYF. The V gene is TRBV30, the J gene TRBJ2-3, with D perhaps given as TRBD1 or TRBD2 (5 bases each). Between the trimmed V and J ends, which lost 0 bases and 5 bases, there was a span of 12 bases. This CDR3 spans 14 amino acids. The germline gives CDR1 GTSNPN, CDR2 SVGIG (reference sequence).

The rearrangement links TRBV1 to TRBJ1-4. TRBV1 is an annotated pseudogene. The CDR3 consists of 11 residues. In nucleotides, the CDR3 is TGCACCAGCAGCGAGGGTTTCAAACTGTTTTTT. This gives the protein CTSSEGFKLFF.

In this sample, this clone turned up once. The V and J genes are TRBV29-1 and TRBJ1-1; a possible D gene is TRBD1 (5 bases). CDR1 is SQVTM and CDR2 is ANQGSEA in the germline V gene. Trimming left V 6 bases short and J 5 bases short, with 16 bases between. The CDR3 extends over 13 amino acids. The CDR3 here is CSVTLQEGTEAFF. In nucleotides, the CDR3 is TGCAGCGTGACGTTACAAGAGGGGACTGAAGCTTTCTTT.

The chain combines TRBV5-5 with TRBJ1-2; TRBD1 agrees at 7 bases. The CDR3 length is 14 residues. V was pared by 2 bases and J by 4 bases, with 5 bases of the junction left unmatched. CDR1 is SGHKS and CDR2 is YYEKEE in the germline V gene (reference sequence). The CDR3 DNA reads TGTGCCAGCAGCTTCCAGACAGGGCTCTATGGCTACACCTTC. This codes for CASSFQTGLYGYTF.

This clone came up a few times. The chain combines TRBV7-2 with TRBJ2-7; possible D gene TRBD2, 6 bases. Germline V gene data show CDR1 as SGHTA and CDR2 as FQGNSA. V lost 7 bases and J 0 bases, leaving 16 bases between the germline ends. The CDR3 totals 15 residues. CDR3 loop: CASTKGLGGSYEQYF. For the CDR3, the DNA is TGTGCCAGCACCAAGGGACTGGGCGGCTCCTACGAGCAGTACTTC.

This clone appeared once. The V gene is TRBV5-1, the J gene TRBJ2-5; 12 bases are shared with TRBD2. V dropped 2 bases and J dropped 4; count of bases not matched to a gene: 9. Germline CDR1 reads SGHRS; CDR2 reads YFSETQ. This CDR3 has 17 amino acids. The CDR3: CASSLVLAGGSGETQYF. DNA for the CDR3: TGCGCCAGCAGCTTAGTACTAGCGGGGGGAAGCGGAGAGACCCAGTACTTC.